This is a list of T cell receptor beta chains from one sample in a study of blood T cell repertoires in COVID-19. The table came from immunoSEQ multiplex PCR; TCRdb's copy has only in-frame clones and leaves some out. The sample contains around 140,000 clones, around 87% of which appear only once. Sequencing used peripheral blood. Receptor source: a woman in her fifties or sixties with active or convalescent COVID-19. Each CDR3 is given with its conserved first and last residue. A D gene is named only where the DNA matches it firmly. Not all rows give a size; the values are once, few, many and, for expanded clones, a class.

v_gene	d_gene	j_gene	abundance	CDR3aa	CDR3nt
TRBV14	TRBD1	TRBJ1-4	.	CASSPRTGGFGEKLFF	TGTGCCAGCAGCCCACGGACAGGGGGCTTCGGTGAAAAACTGTTTTTT
TRBV5-1	.	TRBJ2-5	.	CASNPGGETQYF	TGCGCCAGCAATCCAGGGGGGGAGACCCAGTACTTC
TRBV30	TRBD1	TRBJ1-4	.	CAWSVGAGGLVEKLFF	TGTGCCTGGAGTGTTGGGGCAGGGGGACTGGTTGAAAAACTGTTTTTT
TRBV5-1	.	TRBJ2-1	.	CASSLEGQGLREREAHEQFF	TGCGCCAGCAGCTTGGAAGGACAGGGTCTTCGTGAGCGGGAGGCCCATGAGCAGTTCTTC
TRBV5-1	.	TRBJ2-3	.	CASSLAGIATDTQYF	TGCGCCAGCAGCTTGGCAGGGATTGCCACAGATACGCAGTATTTT
TRBV18	TRBD2	TRBJ2-1	.	CASSPGTSGRKEFF	TGTGCCAGCTCACCGGGGACTAGCGGGAGAAAGGAGTTCTTC
TRBV29-1	.	TRBJ2-3	once	CSVGRGGTDTQYF	TGCAGTGTAGGTAGAGGCGGCACAGATACGCAGTATTTT
TRBV27	TRBD1	TRBJ1-5	.	CASSGLTGDQPQHF	TGTGCCAGCAGTGGACTTACAGGGGATCAGCCCCAGCATTTT
TRBV2	TRBD2	TRBJ2-5	.	CASSDRLAGGKETQYF	TGTGCCAGCAGTGATAGGCTAGCGGGGGGAAAAGAGACCCAGTACTTC
TRBV4-1	TRBD2	TRBJ2-7	.	CASSQIAGLREQYF	TGCGCCAGCAGCCAAATAGCGGGACTGAGGGAGCAGTACTTC
TRBV15	TRBD1	TRBJ1-2	.	CATSRHPGGTVVYGYTF	TGTGCCACCAGCAGACATCCGGGGGGGACAGTCGTTTATGGCTACACCTTC
TRBV10-3	TRBD1	TRBJ1-2	once	CAISDPLDRETCTF	TGTGCCATCAGTGACCCTCTTGACAGGGAAACGTGCACCTTC
TRBV19	.	TRBJ2-7	.	CASSSGDGSYEQYF	TGTGCCAGTAGTTCAGGGGACGGATCCTACGAGCAGTACTTC
TRBV7-2	.	TRBJ2-3	.	CASSPGTLVPVAADTQYF	TGTGCCAGCAGCCCAGGGACTCTAGTCCCTGTTGCTGCAGATACGCAGTATTTT
TRBV30	.	TRBJ1-1	.	CAWSIGTQRGNTEAFF	TGTGCCTGGAGCATCGGGACACAAAGAGGGAACACTGAAGCTTTCTTT
TRBV25-1	TRBD1	TRBJ1-2	few	CARTSNARDRRYGYTF	TGTGCCAGAACTTCAAATGCTCGGGACAGGAGATATGGCTACACCTTC
TRBV6-5	TRBD1	TRBJ1-5	.	CASSARQGNQPQHF	TGTGCCAGCAGCGCCCGACAGGGTAACCAGCCCCAGCATTTT
TRBV27	TRBD1	TRBJ1-4	.	CASTYRGSTNEKLFF	TGTGCCAGCACGTACAGGGGTTCGACTAATGAAAAACTGTTTTTT
TRBV7-8	TRBD1	TRBJ2-5	.	CASSLGGTGGETQYF	TGTGCCAGCAGCTTAGGCGGGACAGGGGGAGAGACCCAGTACTTC
TRBV28	.	TRBJ1-4	.	CASSPLEEPEKLFF	TGTGCCAGCAGTCCGCTCGAGGAGCCCGAAAAACTGTTTTTT
TRBV5-8	TRBD2	TRBJ2-5	.	CASSSGQRGGRETQYF	TGTGCCAGCAGCTCGGGACAGCGGGGGGGCCGGGAGACCCAGTACTTC
TRBV7-2	TRBD1	TRBJ1-5	.	CASSQITGGNQPQHF	TGTGCCAGCAGCCAGATAACAGGGGGCAATCAGCCCCAGCATTTT
TRBV9	.	TRBJ1-1	.	CASSAAGGDAEAFF	TGTGCCAGCAGCGCCGCGGGAGGAGATGCTGAAGCTTTCTTT
TRBV27	.	TRBJ2-3	.	CASSLGLAATDTQYF	TGTGCCAGCAGTTTAGGTCTAGCAGCCACAGATACGCAGTATTTT
TRBV3-1/TRBV3-2	.	TRBJ1-1	.	CASSRLGGTTEAFF	TGTGCCAGCAGCCGATTGGGGGGAACCACTGAAGCTTTCTTT
TRBV19	.	TRBJ1-3	.	CASSISSYSGNTIYF	TGTGCCAGTAGTATTAGTAGTTACTCTGGAAACACCATATATTTT
TRBV6-6	.	TRBJ1-1	once	CASWDNLNTEAFF	TGTGCCAGCTGGGACAATTTGAACACTGAAGCTTTCTTT
TRBV5-1	.	TRBJ1-1	.	CASRGQMNTEAFF	TGCGCCAGCAGAGGACAGATGAACACTGAAGCTTTCTTT
TRBV4-3	.	TRBJ2-7	.	CASSQAAGSYEQYF	TGCGCCAGCAGCCAAGCGGCAGGCTCCTACGAGCAGTACTTC
TRBV27	TRBD2	TRBJ2-1	.	CASRPSGGYNEQFF	TGTGCCAGCAGGCCTAGCGGGGGTTACAATGAGCAGTTCTTC
TRBV29-1	TRBD2	TRBJ2-7	.	CSVGTSGEVYYEQYF	TGCAGCGTGGGGACTAGCGGTGAAGTCTACTACGAGCAGTACTTC
TRBV7-3	TRBD2	TRBJ2-5	.	CASSSGPSGETQYF	TGTGCCAGCAGCTCAGGGCCTAGCGGGGAGACCCAGTACTTC
TRBV5-1	.	TRBJ1-1	.	CASSLLLNTEAFF	TGCGCCAGCAGCTTGCTGTTGAACACTGAAGCTTTCTTT
TRBV13	.	TRBJ2-5	.	CASTPTSQETQYF	TGTGCCAGCACCCCCACATCACAAGAGACCCAGTACTTC
TRBV6-1	TRBD1	TRBJ1-1	.	CASSAHRGATNTEAFF	TGTGCCAGCAGTGCACACAGGGGGGCGACGAACACTGAAGCTTTCTTT
TRBV18	TRBD1	TRBJ1-1	few	CASSQGGNTEAFF	TGTGCCAGCTCCCAGGGGGGGAACACTGAAGCTTTCTTT
TRBV6-5	TRBD1	TRBJ1-2	once	CASSRGQASGYTF	TGTGCCAGCAGCCGAGGACAGGCATCAGGCTACACCTTC
TRBV7-2	TRBD1	TRBJ1-2	.	CASSLGTGGLWGYGYTF	TGTGCCAGCAGCCTCGGGACAGGGGGCTTATGGGGCTATGGCTACACCTTC
TRBV7-2	TRBD1	TRBJ1-3	.	CASSFMDRAVSGNTIYF	TGTGCCAGCAGCTTCATGGACAGGGCGGTCTCTGGAAACACCATATATTTT
TRBV12-3/TRBV12-4	TRBD1	TRBJ1-2	.	CASKRTGDYGYTF	TGTGCCAGCAAAAGGACAGGAGACTATGGCTACACCTTC
TRBV30	.	TRBJ1-1	.	CAWRRTENTEAFF	TGTGCCTGGAGGAGAACAGAGAACACTGAAGCTTTCTTT
TRBV20-1	.	TRBJ1-5	.	CSASHNRDQPQHF	TGCAGTGCTAGTCATAACAGGGACCAGCCCCAGCATTTT
TRBV11-3	.	TRBJ2-1	.	CASSPGRGTYNEQFF	TGTGCCAGCAGCCCAGGTAGGGGCACCTACAATGAGCAGTTCTTC
TRBV6-2/TRBV6-3	TRBD2	TRBJ2-7	few	CASSLAGDYEQYF	TGTGCCAGCAGCCTAGCGGGGGATTACGAGCAGTACTTC
TRBV10-1	TRBD2	TRBJ2-7	.	CASSDRGGGYEQYF	TGCGCCAGCAGTGATCGGGGGGGTGGCTACGAGCAGTACTTC
TRBV6-6	.	TRBJ1-1	.	CASSSVSNTEAFF	TGTGCCAGCAGTTCCGTCTCGAACACTGAAGCTTTCTTT
TRBV12-3/TRBV12-4	.	TRBJ1-1	.	CADAAASSTEAFF	TGTGCCGACGCAGCGGCCTCCTCTACTGAAGCTTTCTTT
TRBV4-1	TRBD2	TRBJ2-7	few	CASSQESGGAYEQYF	TGCGCCAGCAGCCAAGAGTCCGGGGGGGCCTACGAGCAGTACTTC
TRBV27	.	TRBJ2-7	.	CASSLFTGYEQYF	TGTGCCAGCAGTTTATTCACCGGCTACGAGCAGTACTTC
TRBV5-5	TRBD2	TRBJ2-1	.	CASSLGLAAFNEQFF	TGTGCCAGCAGCTTGGGACTAGCGGCCTTTAATGAGCAGTTCTTC
TRBV3-1/TRBV3-2	.	TRBJ2-7	.	CASSQDLRSSYEQYF	TGTGCCAGCAGCCAAGATTTGAGGAGCTCCTACGAGCAGTACTTC
TRBV4-1	.	TRBJ2-7	.	CASSQESGTSSYEQYF	TGCGCCAGCAGTCAGGAGAGCGGGACAAGCTCCTACGAGCAGTACTTC
TRBV5-1	TRBD1	TRBJ1-2	few	CASSSGTAANYGYTF	TGCGCCAGCAGCTCCGGGACAGCAGCTAACTATGGCTACACCTTC
TRBV27	TRBD2	TRBJ2-7	.	CATRGLAGGYEQYF	TGTGCCACCCGAGGACTAGCGGGTGGCTACGAGCAGTACTTC
TRBV28	TRBD1	TRBJ1-5	.	CASSWGQGRMPQHF	TGTGCCAGCAGTTGGGGACAGGGCCGTATGCCCCAGCATTTT